The clone carrying this TCR beta chain appeared a few times. What it recognizes is unknown. The CDR3 length is 14 residues. The J segment lost 6 bases and the V segment lost 8 bases, leaving 8 bases of the junction unmatched. CDR1 is LNHNV and CDR2 is YYDKDF in the germline V gene (reference sequence). Construction of TCR beta libraries relied on iRepertoire HTBI primers and on Arm-PCR targeting CDR3 regions. TCRdb fed the multiplex PCR reads into MiXCR, producing one record per CDR3 protein. The sample has hundreds of thousands of distinct CDR3 sequences; roughly 23% are singletons. Time point: persistent/refractory GD, antithyroid drugs over 5 years with positive TRAb. The TCR library was made from RNA extracted from PBMCs. An endocrinology unit in Xi'an, China, supplied the patients. This sample stems from a study of regulatory T cells in long-lasting Graves disease. Study-wide points: Less diverse TCR repertoires were seen in persistent Graves' patients than in newly diagnosed ones. There was favoring of TRBV28, TRBJ1-2 and TRBJ2-5 in persistent disease.

The V call is TRBV15, the J call TRBJ1-5; 9 bases align to TRBD1. This TCR was recovered from a female donor with Graves disease. This material consisted of peripheral blood mononuclear cells (PBMCs), taken when the disease was refractory, from a patient treated with antithyroid drugs. This chain's CDR3 is CATGTGGISQPQHF. The DNA of the CDR3 is TGTGCCACCGGAACAGGGGGCATCAGTCAGCCCCAGCATTTT.